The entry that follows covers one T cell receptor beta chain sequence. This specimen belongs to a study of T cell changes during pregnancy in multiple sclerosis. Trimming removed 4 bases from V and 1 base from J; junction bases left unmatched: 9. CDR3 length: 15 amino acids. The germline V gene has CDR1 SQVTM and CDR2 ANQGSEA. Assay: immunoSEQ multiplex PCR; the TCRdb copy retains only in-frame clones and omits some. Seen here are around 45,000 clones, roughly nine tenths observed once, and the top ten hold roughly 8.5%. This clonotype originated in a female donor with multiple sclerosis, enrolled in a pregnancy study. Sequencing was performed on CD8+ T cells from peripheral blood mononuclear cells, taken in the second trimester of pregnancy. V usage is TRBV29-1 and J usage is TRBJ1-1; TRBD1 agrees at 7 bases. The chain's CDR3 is CSVGGSGTANTEAFF. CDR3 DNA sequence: TGCAGCGTTGGAGGGTCCGGGACAGCGAACACTGAAGCTTTCTTT.